The 22 T cell receptor beta chains listed next were all sequenced from one sample in a study of CD8 T cells in Susac syndrome (dated 2019 in TCRdb). Library preparation employed the immunoSEQ multiplex PCR assay. RNA was extracted using the RNeasy kit, and about 0.45 to 1 ug of the RNA was reverse transcribed with random hexamers. TCRdb trimmed the raw reads at Q25, called clones with MiXCR and kept productive beta chains. Every CDR3 protein is listed once, alongside the most common genes and DNA of its rows. The sample table records about 210,000 distinct CDR3 sequences; roughly 96% of these occur just once. Roughly 0.1% of the sample belongs to the ten largest clones. Source material: CD4+ T cells from PBMCs. The receptors shown here come from a human donor with multiple sclerosis.

The V and J genes are TRBV30 and TRBJ1-1; perhaps TRBD1 as D (6 bases). V gave up 3 bases and J gave up 1 base, with 9 bases separating them. The CDR3 is 13 residues long. The germline V gene has CDR1 GTSNPN and CDR2 SVGIG (reference sequence). The CDR3 coding sequence is TGTGCCTGGAGAGCCAGGGGGAACACTGAAGCTTTCTTT. Amino acids: CAWRARGNTEAFF.

The CDR3 DNA reads TGTGCCAGCAGTGATCAGGGAACCTATGGCTACACCTTC. Protein: CASSDQGTYGYTF. The rearrangement joins TRBV25-1 to TRBJ1-2, with D perhaps TRBD1 (5 bases). The CDR3 runs 13 residues. CDR1 MGHDK and CDR2 SYGVNS come from the germline V gene. V was shortened by 3 bases and J by 4 bases, with 9 bases between the two germline ends.

The chain is built from TRBV9 and TRBJ2-3, with 7 bases matching TRBD1. This CDR3 is built from 15 residues. The V segment lost 2 bases and the J segment 2 bases; nucleotides outside the gene matches: 5. CDR1 is SGDLS and CDR2 is YYNGEE in the germline V gene. This CDR3 is CASSVTGTDTDTQYF. Written as DNA, the CDR3 is TGTGCCAGCAGCGTCACCGGGACAGACACAGATACGCAGTATTTT.

The chain joins TRBV7-2 to TRBJ2-1; D uncertain. Trimming cost V 1 base and J 2 bases, with 9 bases left between them. Germline V CDR1 and CDR2: SGHTA, FQGNSA. The CDR3 totals 15 residues. The CDR3 DNA follows: TGTGCCAGCAGCTTAGGACCGTTTCCCTACAATGAGCAGTTCTTC. It encodes CASSLGPFPYNEQFF. Complete variable domain (other parts from reference TRBV7-2 and TRBJ2-1): GAGVSQSPSNKVTEKGKDVELRCDPISGHTALYWYRQSLGQGLEFLIYFQGNSAPDKSGLPSDRFSAERTGGSVSTLTIQRTQQEDSAVYLCASSLGPFPYNEQFFGPGTRLTVL.

J is TRBJ2-5 and V is TRBV30; 9 bases line up with TRBD2. The V segment lost 0 bases and the J segment 4 bases; nucleotides outside the gene matches: 3. Germline assignment: CDR1 GTSNPN and CDR2 SVGIG (reference sequence). The CDR3 length is 14 residues. The CDR3 here is CAWSVSGSRETQYF. The CDR3 region has the DNA TGTGCCTGGAGTGTTAGCGGGAGTCGAGAGACCCAGTACTTC.

This sequence joins TRBV12-3 or TRBV12-4 and TRBJ1-1; TRBD1 is a possible D gene (5 bases). V lost 7 bases to trimming and J lost 5 bases, with 11 bases between them. The CDR3 totals 12 residues. In DNA, the CDR3 is TGTGCCAGCATCGCCGGGGGGACTGAAGCTTTCTTT. The encoded protein is CASIAGGTEAFF.

The V and J genes are TRBV14 and TRBJ2-3, with D possibly being TRBD2 (5 bases). Trimming took 0 bases from V and 4 from J, leaving 8 bases between them. This CDR3 comprises 14 residues. CDR1 is SGHDN and CDR2 is FVKESK in the germline V gene. CDR3 amino acids: CASSQDLGADTQYF. The CDR3 nucleotides read TGTGCCAGCAGCCAAGATCTCGGGGCAGATACGCAGTATTTT.

This chain connects TRBV23-1 to TRBJ1-1; maybe TRBD1 (6 bases). TRBV23-1 is sorted into the ORF group, with uncertain function. Between the trimmed V and J ends, which lost 0 bases and 0 bases, there was a span of 14 bases. The CDR3 covers 17 residues. The CDR3: CASSQSRSDRLNTEAFF. The CDR3 coding sequence is TGCGCCAGCAGTCAATCACGGTCCGACAGGCTGAACACTGAAGCTTTCTTT.

The CDR3 loop is CSGDRGPNTEAFF. DNA for the CDR3: TGCAGCGGGGACAGGGGGCCGAACACTGAAGCTTTCTTT. The V call is TRBV29-1, the J call TRBJ1-1; 12 nucleotides agree with TRBD1. Germline V gene data show CDR1 as SQVTM and CDR2 as ANQGSEA. The trim removed 7 bases at V and 1 base at J, leaving 1 base unmatched. The CDR3 extends over 13 amino acids.

The chain is built from TRBV3-1 and TRBJ2-3; D possibly matches TRBD1 or TRBD2 (6 bases each). The V end was cut by 7 bases, the J end by 2 bases, with 10 bases between. The CDR3 contains 13 residues. The V gene's germline CDR1 is LGHDT and CDR2 YNNKEL (reference sequence). This CDR3 reads CASTRGLTDTQYF. For the CDR3, the DNA is TGTGCCAGCACCCGGGGGCTCACAGATACGCAGTATTTT.

The chain carries TRBV20-1 and TRBJ1-5; D possibly corresponds to TRBD1 (5 bases). The CDR3 loop spans 15 amino acids. Trimming took off 1 base at V and 2 bases at J, with 12 bases between the two ends. Germline V gene lookup returns CDR1 DFQATT and CDR2 SNEGSKA (reference sequence). The CDR3 protein is CSARVRGLRNQPQHF. The DNA for the CDR3 is TGCAGTGCTAGAGTCCGGGGGTTGCGCAATCAGCCCCAGCATTTT.

The chain links TRBV3-1 to TRBJ2-7; TRBD2 matches at 8 bases. In germline, CDR1 is LGHDT, CDR2 YNNKEL (reference sequence). The CDR3 runs 17 residues. The V segment lost 0 bases and the J segment 7 bases; nucleotides outside the gene matches: 14. The CDR3 loop is CASSQDLVAGRFGEQYF. The CDR3 DNA follows: TGTGCCAGCAGCCAAGATCTTGTAGCGGGGAGATTTGGGGAGCAGTACTTC.

The V gene is TRBV20-1, the J gene TRBJ1-5, with D unclear. Trimming cost V 4 bases and J 0 bases, with 10 bases left between them. The germline V gene encodes CDR1 DFQATT and CDR2 SNEGSKA (reference sequence). This CDR3 contains 14 residues. The CDR3 nucleotides are TGCAGTGCTAACAGCATTAATAGCAATCAGCCCCAGCATTTT. Its translation is CSANSINSNQPQHF.

This clonotype was observed once. CDR3 in amino acids: CSVGGQGASYNEQFF. Here the CDR3 DNA reads TGCAGCGTTGGGGGGCAGGGGGCGTCCTACAATGAGCAGTTCTTC. This chain joins TRBV29-1 and TRBJ2-1; TRBD1 agrees at 8 bases. From germline, CDR1 is SQVTM and CDR2 ANQGSEA. The V and J ends lost 4 bases and 1 base, in that order; junction bases with no gene match: 6. This CDR3 has 15 amino acids.

The chain carries TRBV12-3 or TRBV12-4 and TRBJ2-7; the D gene is possibly TRBD1 (5 bases). Trimming removed 2 bases at V and 4 bases at J, with 12 bases between. The CDR3 length is 14 residues. The CDR3 protein is CASSLRQGSYEQYF. The CDR3 nucleotides read TGTGCCAGCAGTTTACGGCAGGGCTCGTACGAGCAGTACTTC.

The chain employs TRBV9 and TRBJ1-2; 7 bases match TRBD1. Germline V CDR1 and CDR2: SGDLS, YYNGEE. This CDR3 comprises 14 residues. V gave up 0 bases and J gave up 8 bases; unmatched junction bases: 7. The CDR3 DNA reads TGTGCCAGCAGCGTAGTCCCAGGGGACAGCGGCTACACCTTC. It is translated as CASSVVPGDSGYTF.

This clonotype was seen only once. The chain couples TRBV7-9 to TRBJ1-5; no reliable D call. The germline gives CDR1 SEHNR, CDR2 FQNEAQ (reference sequence). Trimming removed 5 bases from V and 9 bases from J, with 11 bases in between. The CDR3 runs 12 residues. CDR3 amino acids: CASSPERAPQHF. The CDR3 nucleotides are TGTGCCAGCAGCCCCGAGAGGGCGCCCCAGCATTTT.

The V gene is TRBV20-1, the J gene TRBJ2-3; 8 nucleotides match TRBD1. The CDR3 is 14 amino acids. V was clipped by 2 bases and J by 3 bases; unmatched bases: 4. Germline lookup yields CDR1 DFQATT and CDR2 SNEGSKA (reference sequence). CDR3 region: CSARQGAGTDTQYF. The CDR3, as DNA: TGCAGTGCTAGACAGGGGGCCGGTACAGATACGCAGTATTTT.

The CDR3 nucleotides are TGTGCCTGGAGTGTCAGGGGATATGAGCAGTTCTTC. It is translated as CAWSVRGYEQFF. The chain recombines TRBV30 with TRBJ2-1, with a possible D match to TRBD1 (6 bases). CDR1 GTSNPN and CDR2 SVGIG come from the germline V gene (reference sequence). The CDR3 totals 12 residues. Trimming took off 0 bases at V and 8 bases at J, with 8 bases between the two ends.

V and J are TRBV27 and TRBJ2-3; 9 bases agree with TRBD2. Germline CDR1 reads MNHEY; CDR2 reads SMNVEV (reference sequence). The V gene end was trimmed by 4 bases and the J gene end by 2 bases; junction bases not matched to a gene: 10. The CDR3 totals 17 residues. The CDR3 sequence: CASSSSWASGVTDTQYF. CDR3 bases: TGTGCCAGCAGTTCAAGTTGGGCTAGCGGGGTCACAGATACGCAGTATTTT.

This sequence joins TRBV7-3 and TRBJ2-1; D is possibly TRBD2 (6 bases). V was clipped by 5 bases and J by 15 bases, with 23 bases between them. The CDR3 sequence is 14 residues long. Germline loops: CDR1 SGHTA, CDR2 FQGTGA. CDR3 residues: CASSPNPTGTRRFF. The CDR3 region has the DNA TGTGCCAGCAGCCCAAACCCAACCGGGACTCGGCGGTTCTTC. The whole variable domain, filled in from reference TRBV7-3 and TRBJ2-1, reads GAGVSQTPSNKVTEKGKYVELRCDPISGHTALYWYRQSLGQGPEFLIYFQGTGAADDSGLPNDRFFAVRPEGSVSTLKIQRTERGDSAVYLCASSPNPTGTRRFFGPGTRLTVL.

The J gene is TRBJ2-2, the V gene TRBV30; D gene ambiguous. The CDR3 sequence is 13 residues long. The germline V gene has CDR1 GTSNPN and CDR2 SVGIG (reference sequence). V was clipped by 0 bases and J by 6 bases, with 8 bases between them. This CDR3 reads CAWSVLASGELFF. The DNA for the CDR3 is TGTGCCTGGAGTGTACTTGCCTCCGGGGAGCTGTTTTTT.